This T cell receptor (beta chain) was profiled in a study of shared T cell receptors in the human thymus. CDR1 and CDR2 (germline): LNHDA, SQIVND (reference sequence). With V trimmed by 5 bases and J by 2 bases, 6 bases remained unmatched. This CDR3 has 14 amino acids. Here immunoSEQ multiplex PCR was the method, and the copy in TCRdb shows in-frame clones only, minus some. This table holds 500,000 to 550,000 clones, roughly 74% found once. These same data were also listed under a study on human thymus T cells. From that study: Healthy Finnish infants undergoing corrective surgery for congenital heart defects provided the donor material. Resections were taken during corrective heart surgery, and the thymus tissue came from these. Blood and thymic repertoires both appeared biased in V and J gene usage. Related research has reported that thymic repertoires overlap highly among unrelated individuals.

J is TRBJ2-7 and V is TRBV19; 7 nucleotides align to TRBD2. The receptor was isolated from a boy under three years old with a congenital heart defect. The material sequenced was thymocytes. The CDR3 DNA follows: TGTGCCAGTAGTGCACTAGCGCCGACCTACGAGCAGTACTTC. It yields the protein CASSALAPTYEQYF.